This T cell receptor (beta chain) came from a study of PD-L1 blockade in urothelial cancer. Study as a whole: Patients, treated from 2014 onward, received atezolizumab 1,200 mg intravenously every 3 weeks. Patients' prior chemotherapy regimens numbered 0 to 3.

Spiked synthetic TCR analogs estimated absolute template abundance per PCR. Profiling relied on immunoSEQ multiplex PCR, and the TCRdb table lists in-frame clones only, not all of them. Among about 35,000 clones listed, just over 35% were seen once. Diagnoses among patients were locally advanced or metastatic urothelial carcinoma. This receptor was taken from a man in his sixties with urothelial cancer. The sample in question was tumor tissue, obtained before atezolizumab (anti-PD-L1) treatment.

CDR3 amino acids: CASHFGNTIYF. DNA of the CDR3: TGTGCCAGCCATTTTGGAAACACCATATATTTT. V gene TRBV19 combines with J gene TRBJ1-3; unclear D gene. This CDR3 comprises 11 residues. Trimming cost V 9 bases and J 3 bases, with 6 bases left between them. From germline, CDR1 is LNHDA and CDR2 SQIVND (reference sequence).